This is a list of T cell receptor beta chains from one sample in a study of blood T cell repertoires in COVID-19. This table comes from immunoSEQ multiplex PCR, and its TCRdb copy is limited to in-frame clones, with some not included. The data contain approximately 260,000 clones, about 80% of them singletons. Sequencing was carried out using peripheral blood. All receptors come from a woman older than 75 with acute or convalescent COVID-19. Each CDR3 is given with its conserved first and last residue. The D gene is left open where the match is weak. Clone size is stated in some rows and not others, as once, few, many or a class when expanded.

abundance: NA; j_gene: TRBJ2-1; v_gene: TRBV7-9; d_gene: TRBD1; CDR3nt: TGTGCCAGCAGCCCCCCGACAGGGCGGAATGAGCAGTTCTTC; CDR3aa: CASSPPTGRNEQFF
abundance: NA; j_gene: TRBJ1-1; v_gene: TRBV5-8; d_gene: NA; CDR3nt: TGTGCCAGCAGTAGGACTCTAACGAACACTGAAGCTTTCTTT; CDR3aa: CASSRTLTNTEAFF
abundance: NA; j_gene: TRBJ1-4; v_gene: TRBV21-1; d_gene: NA; CDR3nt: TGTGCCAGCAGCAGAGGGACAGGGAGTGTCGAAAAACTGTTTTTT; CDR3aa: CASSRGTGSVEKLFF
abundance: NA; j_gene: TRBJ2-2; v_gene: TRBV30; d_gene: TRBD2; CDR3nt: TGTGCCTGGAGGAGGGTTCGGGAGGCCGGGGAGCTGTTTTTT; CDR3aa: CAWRRVREAGELFF
abundance: NA; j_gene: TRBJ2-3; v_gene: TRBV6-5; d_gene: NA; CDR3nt: TGTGCCAGCAGTTACTCCCCGGGGACAGATACGCAGTATTTT; CDR3aa: CASSYSPGTDTQYF
abundance: NA; j_gene: TRBJ2-1; v_gene: TRBV3-1/TRBV3-2; d_gene: TRBD2; CDR3nt: TGTGCCAGCAGCCATGCTCGCAGGACGGGGGGGTTCAATGAGCAGTTCTTC; CDR3aa: CASSHARRTGGFNEQFF
abundance: NA; j_gene: TRBJ2-5; v_gene: TRBV29-1; d_gene: NA; CDR3nt: TGCAGCGTTCGGTCATTCTACCAAGAGACCCAGTACTTC; CDR3aa: CSVRSFYQETQYF
abundance: NA; j_gene: TRBJ2-5; v_gene: TRBV7-2; d_gene: NA; CDR3nt: TGTGCCAGCAGCCCGCGACTAGGCCAAGAGACCCAGTACTTC; CDR3aa: CASSPRLGQETQYF
abundance: once; j_gene: TRBJ1-2; v_gene: TRBV12-3/TRBV12-4; d_gene: NA; CDR3nt: TGTGCCAGCAGTTTATCGTCCAGCTATGGCTACACCTTC; CDR3aa: CASSLSSSYGYTF
abundance: NA; j_gene: TRBJ2-7; v_gene: TRBV2; d_gene: TRBD1; CDR3nt: TGTGCCAGCAGTGGACAGGGGTACGAGCAGTACTTC; CDR3aa: CASSGQGYEQYF
abundance: few; j_gene: TRBJ1-2; v_gene: TRBV3-1/TRBV3-2; d_gene: TRBD1; CDR3nt: TGTGCCAGCAGCCAGCAGGGACAGGGAAATGGCTACACCTTC; CDR3aa: CASSQQGQGNGYTF
abundance: NA; j_gene: TRBJ2-1; v_gene: TRBV2; d_gene: TRBD1; CDR3nt: TGTGCCAGCAGTAGACAGGGGGCGCAGTACAATGAGCAGTTCTTC; CDR3aa: CASSRQGAQYNEQFF
abundance: NA; j_gene: TRBJ1-1; v_gene: TRBV7-9; d_gene: TRBD1; CDR3nt: TGTGCCAGCAGCTCCAGGTTCCGAACAGGGGTGAACACTGAAGCTTTCTTT; CDR3aa: CASSSRFRTGVNTEAFF
abundance: NA; j_gene: TRBJ1-1; v_gene: TRBV28; d_gene: NA; CDR3nt: TGTGCCAGCAGTTTAGAGGGCCCCATGAACACTGAAGCTTTCTTT; CDR3aa: CASSLEGPMNTEAFF
abundance: NA; j_gene: TRBJ2-1; v_gene: TRBV6-1; d_gene: NA; CDR3nt: TGTGCCAGCAGTGACATGTACAATGAGCAGTTCTTC; CDR3aa: CASSDMYNEQFF
abundance: NA; j_gene: TRBJ1-5; v_gene: TRBV5-8; d_gene: TRBD1; CDR3nt: TGTGCCAGCAGCTTGGGGGGACAGTCAAATCAGCCCCAGCATTTT; CDR3aa: CASSLGGQSNQPQHF
abundance: NA; j_gene: TRBJ1-1; v_gene: TRBV5-1; d_gene: NA; CDR3nt: TGCGCCAGCAGCTTGGATCCGGGGAACACTGAAGCTTTCTTT; CDR3aa: CASSLDPGNTEAFF
abundance: NA; j_gene: TRBJ1-5; v_gene: TRBV18; d_gene: NA; CDR3nt: TGTGCCAGCTCACCAGGAGGGGCCCATAGCAATCAGCCCCAGCATTTT; CDR3aa: CASSPGGAHSNQPQHF
abundance: few; j_gene: TRBJ1-2; v_gene: TRBV28; d_gene: NA; CDR3nt: TGTGCCAGCCGGGAAAGCTATGGCTACACCTTC; CDR3aa: CASRESYGYTF
abundance: NA; j_gene: TRBJ1-5; v_gene: TRBV3-1/TRBV3-2; d_gene: NA; CDR3nt: TGTGCCAGCAGCCACGGCAATCAGCCCCAGCATTTT; CDR3aa: CASSHGNQPQHF
abundance: NA; j_gene: TRBJ2-3; v_gene: TRBV7-3; d_gene: TRBD2; CDR3nt: TGTGCCAGCAGGTTAGCGGGGGGGCCTTCAGATACGCAGTATTTT; CDR3aa: CASRLAGGPSDTQYF
abundance: NA; j_gene: TRBJ2-3; v_gene: TRBV4-1; d_gene: TRBD2; CDR3nt: TGCGCCAGCAGCCCCCTGGGGACTAGCGGGGGGGCGGTCTCCGATACGCAGTATTTT; CDR3aa: CASSPLGTSGGAVSDTQYF
abundance: NA; j_gene: TRBJ2-3; v_gene: TRBV18; d_gene: TRBD1; CDR3nt: TGTGCCAGCTCACCCGACAGGGCAACAGATACGCAGTATTTT; CDR3aa: CASSPDRATDTQYF
abundance: NA; j_gene: TRBJ2-7; v_gene: TRBV3-1/TRBV3-2; d_gene: NA; CDR3nt: TGTGCCAGCAGCCAAGAGCCGAGATCCTACGAGCAGTACTTC; CDR3aa: CASSQEPRSYEQYF
abundance: NA; j_gene: TRBJ1-1; v_gene: TRBV2; d_gene: NA; CDR3nt: TGTGCCAGCAGTTCCAACGCCCTCGGGGGTCTGAACACTGAAGCTTTCTTT; CDR3aa: CASSSNALGGLNTEAFF
abundance: NA; j_gene: TRBJ1-1; v_gene: TRBV11-1; d_gene: TRBD1; CDR3nt: TGTGCCAGCAGTCCCCCCAGGGGGCACACTGAAGCTTTCTTT; CDR3aa: CASSPPRGHTEAFF
abundance: NA; j_gene: TRBJ1-3; v_gene: TRBV29-1; d_gene: NA; CDR3nt: TGCAGCTCCTCCACGGGCACCATATATTTT; CDR3aa: CSSSTGTIYF
abundance: NA; j_gene: TRBJ1-6; v_gene: TRBV6-5; d_gene: NA; CDR3nt: TGTGCCAGCAGCCCCCAGGAATCTTATAATTCACCCCTCCACTTT; CDR3aa: CASSPQESYNSPLHF
abundance: NA; j_gene: TRBJ2-1; v_gene: TRBV27; d_gene: TRBD2; CDR3nt: TGTGCCAGCAGTCGAGCGGGGGGGCCGGGCAATGAGCAGTTCTTC; CDR3aa: CASSRAGGPGNEQFF
abundance: NA; j_gene: TRBJ2-3; v_gene: TRBV2; d_gene: TRBD2; CDR3nt: TGTGCCAGCAGTGGACCAGCGGGGGCCCCTAGCACAGATACGCAGTATTTT; CDR3aa: CASSGPAGAPSTDTQYF
abundance: once; j_gene: TRBJ1-6; v_gene: TRBV10-2; d_gene: NA; CDR3nt: TGCGCCAGCAGTGAGGCAGGGGTTGGTAATTCACCCCTCCACTTT; CDR3aa: CASSEAGVGNSPLHF
abundance: NA; j_gene: TRBJ1-2; v_gene: TRBV14; d_gene: TRBD1; CDR3nt: TGTGCCAGCAGCCTCTTGCAGGGGGGAAGCTACACCTTC; CDR3aa: CASSLLQGGSYTF
abundance: few; j_gene: TRBJ2-1; v_gene: TRBV6-6; d_gene: TRBD1; CDR3nt: TGTGCCAGCAGTTACTTAGGACAGGGTGGGTTCTTC; CDR3aa: CASSYLGQGGFF
abundance: NA; j_gene: TRBJ2-3; v_gene: TRBV19; d_gene: TRBD1; CDR3nt: TGTGCCAGTAGTATGGACAGGGGGAAGCGCACAGATACGCAGTATTTT; CDR3aa: CASSMDRGKRTDTQYF
abundance: NA; j_gene: TRBJ1-5; v_gene: TRBV9; d_gene: TRBD1; CDR3nt: TGTGCCAGCAGCCCCTCCCCCGGGACAGGGGATCAGCCCCAGCATTTT; CDR3aa: CASSPSPGTGDQPQHF
abundance: once; j_gene: TRBJ1-2; v_gene: TRBV9; d_gene: NA; CDR3nt: TGTGCCAGCAGCAAAACCCGGGACATAATGGGCTATGGCTACACCTTC; CDR3aa: CASSKTRDIMGYGYTF
abundance: NA; j_gene: TRBJ1-2; v_gene: TRBV18; d_gene: NA; CDR3nt: TGTGCCAGCTCACCAGGACAGAGCTTTACGTATGGCTACACCTTC; CDR3aa: CASSPGQSFTYGYTF
abundance: NA; j_gene: TRBJ1-5; v_gene: TRBV10-3; d_gene: NA; CDR3nt: TGTGCCATCAGTGTTGGCTCCCCGGCGGATCAGCCCCAGCATTTT; CDR3aa: CAISVGSPADQPQHF
abundance: NA; j_gene: TRBJ1-1; v_gene: TRBV28; d_gene: NA; CDR3nt: TGTGGGGCTTGTAAGAACACTGAAGCTTTCTTT; CDR3aa: CGACKNTEAFF
abundance: NA; j_gene: TRBJ1-6; v_gene: TRBV14; d_gene: NA; CDR3nt: TGTGCCAGCAGCCAGATGACAGGTTCCTATAATTCACCCCTCCACTTT; CDR3aa: CASSQMTGSYNSPLHF
abundance: NA; j_gene: TRBJ2-7; v_gene: TRBV27; d_gene: NA; CDR3nt: TGTGCCAGCAGCCCAGGATGGCAGCAGTTCTCCGGAACGCACTACGAGCAGTACTTC; CDR3aa: CASSPGWQQFSGTHYEQYF
abundance: NA; j_gene: TRBJ1-6; v_gene: TRBV6-5; d_gene: NA; CDR3nt: TGTGCCAGCAGCTTACGGGGGTCACCCCTCCACTTT; CDR3aa: CASSLRGSPLHF
abundance: NA; j_gene: TRBJ2-7; v_gene: TRBV7-2; d_gene: TRBD1; CDR3nt: TGTGCCAGCAGCTTTACCGGGACAGGGGGCCTCGAGCAGTACTTC; CDR3aa: CASSFTGTGGLEQYF
abundance: NA; j_gene: TRBJ1-6; v_gene: TRBV3-1/TRBV3-2; d_gene: NA; CDR3nt: TGTGCCAGCAGCCAAGGGACAGATCGGGGTTCACCCCTCCACTTT; CDR3aa: CASSQGTDRGSPLHF
abundance: NA; j_gene: TRBJ2-7; v_gene: TRBV18; d_gene: NA; CDR3nt: TGTGCCAGCTCACCAGAACAGGCGTTCTCCTACGAGCAGTACTTC; CDR3aa: CASSPEQAFSYEQYF
abundance: NA; j_gene: TRBJ1-1; v_gene: TRBV7-9; d_gene: TRBD1; CDR3nt: TGTGCCAGCAGCCTCCTGGACAGGGAGGGCACTGAAGCTTTCTTT; CDR3aa: CASSLLDREGTEAFF
abundance: NA; j_gene: TRBJ1-4; v_gene: TRBV7-9; d_gene: NA; CDR3nt: TGTGCCAGCAGCCGCCAGACGGGGTCTGGGGAAAAACTGTTTTTT; CDR3aa: CASSRQTGSGEKLFF
abundance: NA; j_gene: TRBJ1-4; v_gene: TRBV7-2; d_gene: TRBD1; CDR3nt: TGTGCCAGCAGCTTAAGCCCGGACAGGCCCTGGGAAAAACTGTTTTTT; CDR3aa: CASSLSPDRPWEKLFF
abundance: once; j_gene: TRBJ2-5; v_gene: TRBV28; d_gene: NA; CDR3nt: TGTGCCAGCAGTTCCGACAGGATTCAAGAGACCCAGTACTTC; CDR3aa: CASSSDRIQETQYF
abundance: NA; j_gene: TRBJ2-7; v_gene: TRBV7-2; d_gene: NA; CDR3nt: TGTGCCAGCAGCTTACCCTCACTCGAGCAGTACTTC; CDR3aa: CASSLPSLEQYF
abundance: NA; j_gene: TRBJ1-4; v_gene: TRBV28; d_gene: NA; CDR3nt: TGTGCCAGCAGTTTCAACAGGCGTAATGAAAAACTGTTTTTT; CDR3aa: CASSFNRRNEKLFF
abundance: NA; j_gene: TRBJ1-1; v_gene: TRBV28; d_gene: TRBD1; CDR3nt: TGTGCCAGCAGTTTATGGGGGACAGGGTGGGACACTGAAGCTTTCTTT; CDR3aa: CASSLWGTGWDTEAFF